Shown below are 26 T cell receptor beta chains from a single sample sequenced in a study of response to subunit inactivated influenza vaccine. TCRdb reprocessed the RT-PCR reads with MiXCR, giving one entry per CDR3 protein. The sample consists of about 520,000 distinct CDR3 sequences, approximately 24% of them appearing once. The source material was CD4+ T cells sorted from PBMCs, sampled more than 4 days after vaccination. These receptors were taken from a man in his forties or fifties who received an inactivated influenza vaccine.

This clonotype occurred a few times. This rearrangement joins TRBV12-3 or TRBV12-4 to TRBJ1-1; D is undetermined. Trimming took off 0 bases at V and 3 bases at J, with 17 bases between the two ends. The CDR3 runs 17 residues. CDR3: CASSLALSLAGDTEAFF. The CDR3 coding sequence is TGTGCCAGCAGTTTAGCGCTAAGTCTCGCCGGGGACACTGAAGCTTTCTTT.

The V gene is TRBV10-1, the J gene TRBJ2-7; D is undetermined. CDR3 length: 14 amino acids. Trimming pared 0 bases from V and 2 bases from J, leaving 8 bases between. Germline CDR1 WNHNN, CDR2 SYGVQD (reference sequence). CDR3 amino acids: CASSESKQPYEQYF. The DNA for the CDR3 is TGCGCCAGCAGTGAGTCGAAGCAGCCCTACGAGCAGTACTTC.

Comments on this clonotype: Mismatch with germline at one junction end may stem from a read error. The chain joins TRBV7-9 to TRBJ2-7, with 7 bases that match TRBD1. This CDR3 comprises 11 residues. From germline, CDR1 is SEHNR and CDR2 FQNEAQ (reference sequence). The CDR3 loop is CASSSGDSSNF. CDR3 DNA sequence: TGTGCCAGCAGCTCCGGGGACAGTTCAAACTTC.

This clonotype came up a few times. The V call is TRBV3-1, the J call TRBJ1-4, with no clear D. Trimming stripped 0 bases from V and 7 bases from J, with 9 bases between. The CDR3 consists of 14 residues. CDR1 is LGHDT and CDR2 is YNNKEL in the germline V gene (reference sequence). In DNA, the CDR3 is TGTGCCAGCAGCCAAGATGCGGGGTTTGAAAAACTGTTTTTT. Its translation: CASSQDAGFEKLFF. The whole variable domain, remainder taken from reference TRBV3-1 and TRBJ1-4, is DTAVSQTPKYLVTQMGNDKSIKCEQNLGHDTMYWYKQDSKKFLKIMFSYNNKELIINETVPNRFSPKSPDKAHLNLHINSLELGDSAVYFCASSQDAGFEKLFFGSGTQLSVL.

The rearrangement links TRBV20-1 to TRBJ2-5; 7 nucleotides line up with TRBD1. V lost 0 bases and J lost 4; bases outside the gene matches: 5. Germline V lookup: CDR1 DFQATT, CDR2 SNEGSKA (reference sequence). The CDR3 has 14 residues. CDR3 DNA: TGCAGTGCTAGAGATTGGACAGGCGTAGAGACCCAGTACTTC. Its protein product is CSARDWTGVETQYF.

J is TRBJ2-5 and V is TRBV19; the D gene is possibly TRBD1 (5 bases). CDR1 is LNHDA and CDR2 is SQIVND in the germline V gene (reference sequence). The V and J ends lost 5 bases and 2 bases respectively, with 9 bases between them. This CDR3 contains 13 residues. The CDR3 DNA follows: TGTGCCAGTAGTTGGGGCAGACAAGAGACCCAGTACTTC. Encoded protein: CASSWGRQETQYF.

CDR3 bases: TGTGCCAGCAGTGCGGCACTGGAGACCCAGTACTTC. This translates into CASSAALETQYF. This rearrangement joins TRBV28 to TRBJ2-5, with D uncertain. V was cut by 5 bases and J by 5 bases, with 9 bases left in between. The CDR3 sequence is 12 residues long. The germline V gene encodes CDR1 MDHEN and CDR2 SYDVKM.

The rearrangement joins TRBV12-3 or TRBV12-4 to TRBJ2-1, with D possibly TRBD1 on 6 matching bases. Trimming took off 5 bases at V and 6 bases at J, with 11 bases between the two ends. The CDR3 consists of 13 residues. CDR3 in DNA: TGTGCCAGCAGTCCCCCCAGGGGCAATGAGCAGTTCTTC. Its translation is CASSPPRGNEQFF.

The chain links TRBV11-1 to TRBJ1-1; the match to TRBD1 covers 11 bases. The CDR3 runs to 18 residues. Trimming took 2 bases from V and 5 from J; bases not matched to a gene: 13. Germline lookup yields CDR1 SGHAT and CDR2 FQDESV (reference sequence). DNA for the CDR3: TGTGCCAGCAGCTTAAAGGTGGGGATGGACAGGGGGCGGACTGAAGCTTTCTTT. Its translation is CASSLKVGMDRGRTEAFF.

The rearrangement links TRBV10-3 to TRBJ2-7; no firm D call. Germline V gene sequence: CDR1 ENHRY, CDR2 SYGVKD. The CDR3 extends over 15 amino acids. The germline V and J ends were trimmed by 0 bases and 1 base, with 10 bases remaining between them. CDR3: CAISESSGRSYEQYF. For the CDR3, the DNA is TGTGCCATCAGTGAGTCGAGTGGGCGATCCTACGAGCAGTACTTC.

This clonotype has just a few counts. The chain carries TRBV3-1 and TRBJ2-7; D unresolved. V lost 5 bases, J lost 2 bases, and 13 bases lay in between. This CDR3 contains 14 residues. Germline CDR1 is LGHDT and CDR2 is YNNKEL (reference sequence). The CDR3 spells CASSFKAYPYEQYF. CDR3 DNA: TGTGCCAGCAGCTTCAAGGCGTATCCCTACGAGCAGTACTTC.

This clonotype has only a few counts. The CDR3 here is CASRPPGGGTDTQYF. The CDR3, as DNA: TGCGCCAGCCGCCCTCCCGGGGGTGGCACAGATACGCAGTATTTT. The chain joins TRBV5-1 to TRBJ2-3; D is possibly TRBD2 (6 bases). CDR3 length equals 15 residues. V was clipped by 7 bases and J by 1 base, with 16 bases between them. Germline CDR1 is SGHRS and CDR2 is YFSETQ.

This clonotype was counted at least ten times. V usage is TRBV20-1 and J usage is TRBJ2-1; TRBD2 agrees at 9 bases. There are 17 residues in the CDR3. Germline V CDR1 and CDR2: DFQATT, SNEGSKA (reference sequence). The V segment lost 0 bases and the J segment 4 bases; nucleotides outside the gene matches: 10. CDR3 loop: CSARDAASGTIYNEQFF. The CDR3, as DNA: TGCAGTGCTAGAGATGCGGCTAGCGGGACCATTTACAATGAGCAGTTCTTC.

V is TRBV7-8 and J is TRBJ2-7, with a weak D call TRBD2 (5 bases). Germline V gene data show CDR1 as SGHVS and CDR2 as FQNEAQ. Trimming cost V 2 bases and J 0 bases, with 11 bases left between them. The CDR3 loop spans 15 amino acids. CDR3 bases: TGTGCCAGCAGCTTAATTCGGGGAAACTCCTACGAGCAGTACTTC. It encodes CASSLIRGNSYEQYF.

The chain is built from TRBV3-1 and TRBJ2-7; tentatively, D is TRBD2 (6 bases). Trimming took off 1 base at V and 6 bases at J, with 13 bases between the two ends. The CDR3 runs 14 residues. Germline V gene data show CDR1 as LGHDT and CDR2 as YNNKEL (reference sequence). CDR3 bases: TGTGCCAGCAGCCAAGGCGTGACTAGTGGCGAGCAGTACTTC. Protein product: CASSQGVTSGEQYF.

In this sample, this clonotype turned up once. The rearrangement uses TRBV20-1 and TRBJ2-3; a weak D match, TRBD2 (7 bases). Deletions cut 5 bases from V and 1 base from J, with 13 bases between. Germline V gives CDR1 DFQATT, CDR2 SNEGSKA (reference sequence). The CDR3 contains 14 residues. CDR3 sequence reads: CSAGWGGRTDTQYF. CDR3 coding DNA: TGCAGTGCTGGCTGGGGGGGGCGCACAGATACGCAGTATTTT.

This clonotype has more than one count but fewer than ten. This rearrangement joins TRBV10-3 to TRBJ1-1; D might be TRBD1 (5 bases). The V gene lost 6 bases and the J gene lost 7 bases, with 12 bases spanning the gap. This CDR3 contains 12 residues. Germline V gene data show CDR1 as ENHRY and CDR2 as SYGVKD. In nucleotides, the CDR3 is TGTGCCATCAGCCCGGGGGTCCGTGAAGCTTTCTTT. This sequence encodes CAISPGVREAFF.

This rearrangement joins TRBV29-1 to TRBJ2-3; 12 positions agree with TRBD2. The germline V gene encodes CDR1 SQVTM and CDR2 ANQGSEA. V dropped 7 bases and J dropped 4; count of bases not matched to a gene: 9. The CDR3 consists of 15 residues. The CDR3 spells CSGTQTSGSADTQYF. CDR3 DNA: TGCAGCGGAACCCAGACTAGCGGGAGCGCAGATACGCAGTATTTT.

This rearrangement joins TRBV25-1 to TRBJ2-2; D unresolved. This CDR3 region has 13 residues. The germline gives CDR1 MGHDK, CDR2 SYGVNS. V was trimmed by 7 bases and J by 1 base, leaving 7 bases between them. The CDR3 reads CASKLWNTGELFF. Written as DNA, the CDR3 is TGTGCCAGCAAGCTGTGGAACACCGGGGAGCTGTTTTTT.

This clonotype was observed at least ten times. The rearrangement uses TRBV7-2 and TRBJ2-1, with D maybe TRBD1 (6 bases). The CDR3 is made up of 14 amino acids. Between the trimmed V and J ends, which lost 3 bases and 9 bases, there was a span of 15 bases. The V gene's germline CDR1 is SGHTA and CDR2 FQGNSA. CDR3 residues: CASSFTGYRTEQFF. CDR3 nucleotide sequence: TGTGCCAGCAGCTTTACAGGGTACCGGACTGAGCAGTTCTTC.

Only a few counts were recorded for this clonotype. The chain employs TRBV4-2 and TRBJ2-2; D remains ambiguous. V lost 7 bases and J lost 0, with 9 bases in between. The germline V gene has CDR1 LGHNA and CDR2 YNFKEQ. The length of the CDR3 is 14 residues. The CDR3 is CASMTIPNTGELFF. The CDR3 DNA reads as TGTGCCAGCATGACAATTCCGAACACCGGGGAGCTGTTTTTT.

The sample holds a few counts of this clonotype. The genes are TRBV30 and TRBJ2-1; D is uncertain. The CDR3 is made up of 12 amino acids. V lost 4 bases to trimming and J lost 12 bases, with 16 bases between them. The germline gives CDR1 GTSNPN, CDR2 SVGIG (reference sequence). The chain's CDR3 is CAWNRKPSRQFF. CDR3 nucleotide sequence: TGTGCCTGGAACCGAAAACCCAGCCGGCAGTTCTTC.

V is TRBV29-1 and J is TRBJ1-1; D gene uncertain. The CDR3 totals 13 residues. The germline V gene has CDR1 SQVTM and CDR2 ANQGSEA. V was trimmed by 4 bases and J by 4 bases, leaving 13 bases between them. In DNA, the CDR3 is TGCAGCGTTGGGCTGAGTTGGGGCACTGAAGCTTTCTTT. Encoded protein: CSVGLSWGTEAFF.

This chain joins TRBV20-1 and TRBJ2-3; unclear D gene. Germline V gene lookup returns CDR1 DFQATT and CDR2 SNEGSKA (reference sequence). V was clipped by 3 bases and J by 1 base, with 11 bases between them. The CDR3 has 14 residues. The CDR3 DNA is TGCAGTGCTAGGAAGGGCAGCGGCACAGATACGCAGTATTTT. Translated: CSARKGSGTDTQYF.

This clonotype was seen more than once but under ten times. The genes are TRBV4-3 and TRBJ2-7; D perhaps matches TRBD1 (5 bases). Germline lookup yields CDR1 LGHNA and CDR2 YSLEER. The germline V and J ends were trimmed by 2 bases and 4 bases, with 15 bases remaining between them. The CDR3 is 15 residues long. In nucleotides, the CDR3 is TGCGCCAGCAGCCAAAGGTACGGCCAGGGTTACGAGCAGTACTTC. Translating gives CASSQRYGQGYEQYF.

The chain combines TRBV20-1 with TRBJ2-3; 10 bases line up with TRBD2. This CDR3 is built from 19 residues. Looked up from germline, CDR1 is DFQATT and CDR2 is SNEGSKA (reference sequence). The V gene end was trimmed by 3 bases and the J gene end by 2 bases; junction bases not matched to a gene: 17. CDR3 sequence (DNA): TGCAGTGCTAGTTCCTATCTAGCGGGGGACTACCTAAACACAGATACGCAGTATTTT. As protein: CSASSYLAGDYLNTDTQYF.